This T cell receptor (beta chain) is from a study of blood T cell repertoires in COVID-19 (TCRdb year 2020). Regarding the research as a whole: Samples covering the acute and convalescent phases of COVID-19 were provided by collaborators in the United States, Italy and Spain. The prospective study material was composed of cDNA or gDNA derived from T cells, B-cell-depleted T cells, or PBMCs. Subjects who had been exposed to COVID-19, were actively infected with it, or had recovered from it provided the deeply sampled blood TCRbeta repertoires that made up the dataset. The repertoires were released in a freely available public database meant as a resource for research on the immune response to SARS-CoV-2. The samples were drawn from the first 160 participants of the ongoing ImmuneRACE study and from 1,254 subjects provided by 6 global collaborators. The sample metadata nearly always contained a de-identified subject ID, COVID-19 status, age in years and sex. Where available, HLA class I and class II types were taken from metadata supplied by the sample provider and were not determined by assay-based typing. Summary of the overall study and its limitations: The quantity of clinical and demographic metadata differed by source and by participant and was supplied without curation.

The immunoSEQ Assay, a bias-controlled multiplex PCR, was used to amplify TCRbeta CDR3 regions from genomic DNA. Concerning the study's data processing: The number of nucleated cells in each sample was estimated by amplification of reference gene primers within the assay. Sequence reads were collapsed and filtered to measure the absolute abundance of every unique TCRbeta CDR3 rearrangement. Productive Simpson clonality was computed per sample as the square root of Simpson's diversity index over productive rearrangements. TCRdb's version of the immuneACCESS table is confined to in-frame rearrangements and falls short of the full clone set. An unresolved V gene accounts for under half of the shortfall where checked; the remainder is of unknown origin. For V, J and clone size, that table is used; D and trimming come from the DNA. The sample yields under 200,000 clones; 75% to 90% were counted once. About 0.77% of the sample is in the top ten clones.

The CDR3 starts with the cysteine, ends with the phenylalanine, and has 19 residues. Only the CDR3 part of the read is kept: 57 bases, read in frame from the first base. The CDR1 and CDR2 encoded by the germline V gene are SGHRS and YFSETQ. Unmatched junction bases come to 18, with V trimmed by 2 bases and J by 2 bases. About this clone: The antigen it binds to is not known. Per-base quality was not reported, and no clone a single base away is much larger than it.

Participants in the prospective study were enrolled through a virtual design, were aged roughly 18 to 95 years, and lived in 24 United States geographic areas. In the prospective study, cohorts were assigned on the basis of participant-reported clinical history obtained from a screening survey and a study questionnaire. For ImmuneRACE Cohort 3, a participant was defined as recovered based on two consecutive negative NP/OP PCR tests, clearance by a healthcare professional, or resolution of symptoms. Each participant in the prospective study had whole blood, serum and a nasopharyngeal or oropharyngeal swab collected by mobile phlebotomists. Additional blood draws and questionnaires over an approximately 2-month period could optionally be provided by prospective study participants. Before DNA extraction, prospective study blood samples were shipped either frozen or at room temperature.

The TCR was taken from a woman aged 18-29 years who had recovered from COVID-19. Sequenced sample: PBMCs or T cells enriched from blood (not recorded which). The chain was built from TRBV5-1 and TRBJ2-5; the junction holds 7 bases that match TRBD1. The nucleotides are TGCGCCAGCAGCTTAGGACAAGGGGGCCGGCTGGGCCTTCAAGAGACCCAGTACTTC. It translates to CASSLGQGGRLGLQETQYF.